The TCR beta chain described here comes from a study of chemoradiotherapy in HPV16-positive cancers. Study outcomes and limitations: During treatment, candidate HPV-specific clones and E7-related motifs expanded in tumor.

Assay: immunoSEQ multiplex PCR; the TCRdb copy retains only in-frame clones and omits some. The repertoire holds about 10,000 clones, more than 60% seen once, with 13% to 15% in the top ten. Germline loops: CDR1 LNHNV, CDR2 YYDKDF (reference sequence). Losses at the gene ends were 1 base for V and 0 bases for J; bases not matched to a gene: 4. The CDR3 sequence is 18 residues long. This clone occurred once. Its antigen remains unknown. Collection took place from a patient who underwent chemoradiotherapy. The chain couples TRBV15 to TRBJ2-6; the match to TRBD1 covers 9 bases. This TCR was sampled from a human donor with HPV-associated anogenital cancer. CDR3 DNA sequence: TGTGCCACCAGCAGAGGGGGGACAGGGAGCTCTGGGGCCAACGTCCTGACTTTC. It yields the protein CATSRGGTGSSGANVLTF.